This note documents a single T cell receptor beta chain sequence. There is no known antigen for this receptor. One base away there is no much larger clone; base qualities are not given. The CDR3 sequence holds 15 residues, the cysteine and phenylalanine included. The retained sequence is limited to the CDR3, 45 bases, with the frame set at the first base. The CDR1 and CDR2 encoded by the germline V gene are MGHDK and SYGVNS. Trimming at the junction amounts to 0 bases on V and 0 bases on J, and the germline ends lie 7 bases apart. Sample treatment or condition, as interpreted from the label and publication: about 20 received Ad26.COV2.S at low or high dose, single or two shots; about 5 received placebo; per-sample allocation not given. For vaccine and placebo recipients, repertoires were sequenced using samples collected on day 63 after the first injection. Between 29 July and 7 August 2020, Cohort 1b enrolled about 27 adults aged 18-55 years at one site in Boston, USA. Ad26.COV2.S was a replication-incompetent adenovirus type 26 vector that expressed a prefusion-stabilized SARS-CoV-2 spike protein derived from the original Wuhan strain.

These data belong to a study of Ad26.COV2.S vaccination and SARS-CoV-2 variants (dated by TCRdb to the early 2020s). A note on the overall study: Vaccine-arm donors came from COV1001, a multicentre, randomized, double-blind, placebo-controlled phase I-IIa trial of Ad26.COV2.S in healthy adults. Sequencing of the TCRbeta repertoire served to evaluate the specificity and breadth of SARS-CoV-2-reactive T cell receptors following Ad26.COV2.S vaccination. A total of 32 samples were included in the TCR-sequenced set, comprising around 19 Ad26.COV2.S vaccine recipients, 5 placebo recipients and 8 SARS-CoV-2 convalescent individuals. Dosing of Ad26.COV2.S was intramuscular, at either 5x10^10 or 1x10^11 viral particles, delivered as one shot or as two shots spaced 56 days apart. Participants in the trial were split at random into five groups of five each, receiving low-dose or high-dose Ad26.COV2.S once or twice, or else placebo on both occasions. Blinding of investigators to trial group allocation was maintained during experiments and outcome assessment. Findings and caveats that apply to the study as a whole: After vaccination, spike-specific CD8+ and CD4+ T cell responses were reported to show substantial breadth. Spike-specific TCR breadth was higher in Ad26.COV2.S recipients than in placebo recipients (P = 0.0014). The authors noted that the TCR breadth and depth analyses may have underestimated total T cell responses. Non-spike TCR breadth was comparable between vaccine and placebo recipients, consistent with the vaccine containing only spike. The study was not powered to compare responses between vaccine doses or regimens.

The immunoSEQ Assay was the method used to sequence TCRbeta CDR3 regions. After extraction, genomic DNA underwent amplification by bias-controlled multiplex PCR, followed by high-throughput sequencing. In the paper's pipeline: To quantify the absolute abundance of every unique TCRbeta CDR3 region, sequences were collapsed and filtered. Usable DNA was measured by amplifying reference genes present in all nucleated cells, and TCRbeta template counts were normalized to that usable DNA to estimate T cell fraction. Repertoire TCRs were annotated as SARS-CoV-2-specific by exact matching of V gene, CDR3 amino acid sequence and J gene to a known reactive TCR set. MIRA supplied the reference SARS-CoV-2 TCR set, which was filtered for enrichment in COVID-19-positive ImmuneCODE repertoires so that public or cross-reactive TCRs were removed. Drawing on the MIRA antigens, annotated TCRs were analysed further at the level of specific ORF or position within ORF. Depth was the summed frequency of annotated unique rearrangements, while breadth was defined as annotated unique rearrangements over total unique productive rearrangements. Group comparisons of TCR breadth used two-sided Wilcoxon rank-sum tests. As stored in TCRdb, this immuneACCESS dataset retains in-frame rearrangements with V and J assigned. A fraction of the clones does not appear; measured against another copy, unresolved V genes explain less than half of the discrepancy, and the remainder lacks a known reason. V, J and clone size are taken as reported in that table, and D and trimming were inferred from the DNA itself. Recorded for this sample are fewer than 900,000 clones; around 92% of them occurred a single time. Approximately 1.5% of the sample comes from the top ten.

The source is a person between 18 and 60 years old who received the Ad26.COV2.S COVID-19 vaccine or a placebo. Sequences were derived from peripheral blood, sampled in a trial of Ad26.COV2.S vaccine versus placebo. The rearranged chain carries TRBV25-1 and TRBJ2-3; the D gene identity is not certain. The nucleotides are TGTGCCAGCAGTGAATATCCACCTAGCACAGATACGCAGTATTTT. It translates to CASSEYPPSTDTQYF.